Detailed here is one T cell receptor beta chain. Ten or more counts support this clone. The antigen it recognizes is unknown. No per-base quality is available; no much larger clone lies one base away. These data belong to a study of shared clonotypes between healthy human individuals (dated by TCRdb to 2018 to 2021). The study in broad terms: A couple of women and three men aged 18 to 49 years were included in the cohort. To increase sequencing depth and limit assay-specific biases, TCR repertoire library preparation and sequencing were carried out by different laboratories using diverse techniques. Between about 0.94 and 8.9 billion PBMCs per donor were obtained by leukapheresis. For each donor, three plates each were used for CD4 naive and CD4 memory, two plates were used for CD8 naive, and one plate was used for CD8 memory. Blood TCR repertoires of five healthy adults were deeply sequenced to estimate repertoire size and the extent of clonotype sharing between individuals.

Results and caveats for the whole study, not just this receptor: Higher generation probabilities were observed for clonotypes shared by all four sorted-subset donors than for non-shared clonotypes. Sampling was limited to blood, and TCR repertoires in tissue likely differ from TCR repertoires in blood. Rarefaction of sorted-subset datasets indicated incomplete sequencing despite the large sequencing depth. Based on pairwise subsampling, the degree of clonotype sharing among donors was expected to be affected by sequencing depth. Larger estimated clonotype richness was generally found for naive subsets than for memory subsets. Sharing across four donors was observed for about 5% of naive CD4, over 3% of naive CD8, 2% to 2.5% of memory CD4, and less than 0.45% of memory CD8 clonotypes. The small number of donors limited the genetic and exposure-history diversity represented.

The CDR3 has 11 amino acids, counting the end cysteine and phenylalanine. CDR3 DNA only is kept here, 33 bases in frame from base 1. A distance of 11 bases separates the germline ends of V and J, which lose 3 bases and 11 bases respectively. CDR1 and CDR2, per the germline V gene, are MNHNS and SASEGT. The donors were healthy, HIV-negative adults who had no recently reported acute infections or vaccinations. Every donor was a Caucasian adult residing in Nashville, Tennessee, USA. CD4+ T cells were enriched by magnetic negative selection; naive cells were then positively selected on CD45RA, and the negative fraction formed the memory subset. After blood collection by leukapheresis, PBMCs were isolated using Ficoll-Histopaque density gradient centrifugation and then cryopreserved in the vapor phase of liquid nitrogen. Purity and quantity of every magnetically sorted T cell population were checked by analytical flow cytometry. Genomic DNA was isolated from each sorted fraction and quantified by UV absorbance on a Nanodrop 2000c.

TCR CDR3 regions were amplified from genomic DNA by multiplex PCR using the deep immunoSEQ assay. Extracted genomic DNA from each cell subset was distributed evenly across all wells of several immunoSEQ 96-well plates, and each plate was treated as a replicate. For sorted subsets, each replicate PCR was loaded with about 0.2 ug genomic DNA, equivalent to approximately 27,000 T cell genomes. Purified libraries were quantified with a Qubit 3.0 fluorometer, sized on a Bioanalyzer 2100, and re-quantified with the KAPA Library Quantification kit. Every immunoSEQ 96-well plate was sequenced on a dedicated single-read 150-cycle Illumina NextSeq 550 flow cell. In the paper's pipeline: The immunoSEQ output contained only junctional sequences without quality scores, so filtering could not match that applied to full-length reads. To assign V/J genes and CDR3, sequences were annotated using PyIR, a Python wrapper for IgBLAST v1.9, with IMGT germline references. Reads were removed for weak V/J assignments (E-value above 1e-6), missing CDR3, stop codons, out-of-frame junctions, or ambiguous translated residues. A V3J clonotype was defined by an identical inferred V gene, J gene, and CDR3 amino acid sequence. To compute the percentage overlap between repertoires, the number of shared unique clonotypes was divided by the size of the smaller repertoire. Repertoire richness was assessed with RTK rarefaction, the Chao1 estimator, and Recon v2.1 estimates of unobserved clonotypes. Generation probabilities for all TCRbeta clonotypes obtained by the gDNA method from a few donors were computed using OLGA. The clones in this table, taken by TCRdb from immuneACCESS, are in-frame only. Not every clone is retained; where verified, under half of the shortfall comes from an unresolved V gene, and the cause of the rest is unknown. V and J calls and clone size are copied from that table; D and trimming were computed from the DNA. The sample table lists 170,000 or so clones, over 50% of them with a count of one. More than 9% of the sample belongs to the ten largest clones.

This sequence originates from a young man in good health. This chain is built from TRBV6-1 and TRBJ2-7, with a tentative D gene TRBD2 over 6 matching bases. The source material was memory CD4+ T cells sorted from blood. Taken with the paper, the label for cell subset or site translates to: CD45RA-negative fraction. The CDR3 region reads CASSDLALEYF. The nucleotide sequence reads TGTGCCAGCAGTGATCTAGCGCTCGAGTACTTC.